The sequence of this TCR beta chain was determined in a study of T cell clonotyping in hematopoietic cell transplantation. The data were produced by immunoSEQ multiplex PCR, yet TCRdb's version contains in-frame clones alone and is incomplete. In the table there are over 7,500 clones, 95% to 97% of which are singletons. Blood collection times were about day -28 and days 30, 100, 180 posttransplant. The junction had 4 bases not matched to a gene; V was cut back by 5 bases and J by 7 bases. The CDR3 runs to 15 residues. The germline CDR1 and CDR2 sequences are SGHTA and FQGTGA. Study-level findings and limits: Few recipient clonotypes overlapped donors; over 97% were de novo at given depth. Recipient TCR diversity dropped after transplant; expanded clonotypes rose from day 30 to 180.

About this clone itself: Its specificity is not known.

This TCR derives from a male patient aged 55 to 69 who had an allogeneic stem cell transplant from a related donor, so the T cells may come from the graft donor. Some clones in this sample may be carry-over from other donors' samples. V and J are TRBV7-3 and TRBJ1-6; 11 bases agree with TRBD1. The specimen comprised peripheral blood mononuclear cells, sampled 100 days after allogeneic stem cell transplant. DNA for the CDR3: TGTGCCAGCAGCCTAGGGGACAGGGGGAATTCACCCCTCCACTTT. Translation: CASSLGDRGNSPLHF.